This entry lists 21 T cell receptor beta chains sequenced from one sample in a study of CD8 T cells in Susac syndrome. The RNA, about 0.5 to 1 ug, was put through reverse transcription using random hexamers. One entry per CDR3 protein, called by TCRdb with MiXCR from the immunoSEQ multiplex PCR reads. The sample consists of around 170,000 distinct CDR3 sequences, approximately 95% of them appearing once. Sequenced input: CD8+ T cells from PBMCs. The receptors were sampled from a human donor with multiple sclerosis.

The count of this clonotype is one. The J gene is TRBJ2-7, the V gene TRBV6-5, with TRBD1 identical over 7 bases. J lost 1 base, V lost 5 bases, and 8 bases had no gene match. CDR1 and CDR2 (germline): MNHEY, SVGAGI. CDR3 length: 15 residues. The CDR3 here is CASSPSDRASYEQYF. The CDR3 DNA reads TGTGCCAGCAGTCCGTCCGACAGGGCTTCCTACGAGCAGTACTTC.

This rearrangement joins TRBV9 to TRBJ2-3; TRBD2 aligns across 7 bases. V lost 0 bases to trimming and J lost 7 bases; unmatched junction nucleotides: 8. This CDR3 is 15 amino acids long. Germline CDR1 SGDLS, CDR2 YYNGEE. CDR3 sequence (DNA): TGTGCCAGCAGCGTAGTTTCGGGGGGTGCAAATACGCAGTATTTT. Protein product: CASSVVSGGANTQYF.

This chain links TRBV12-3 or TRBV12-4 with TRBJ1-3; D gene unclear. This CDR3 region has 12 residues. V was cut by 4 bases and J by 1 base, with 2 bases left in between. The CDR3: CASSWSGNTIYF. Written as DNA, the CDR3 is TGTGCCAGCAGTTGGTCTGGAAACACCATATATTTT.

The rearrangement links TRBV27 to TRBJ1-4; D is undetermined. Trimming removed 3 bases from V and 0 bases from J, with 17 bases in between. The CDR3 extends over 18 amino acids. Germline V CDR1 and CDR2: MNHEY, SMNVEV (reference sequence). The CDR3 DNA follows: TGTGCCAGCAGTTTTCTCTCAGGTGACGGGGCAACTAATGAAAAACTGTTTTTT. It translates to CASSFLSGDGATNEKLFF.

The chain combines TRBV7-2 with TRBJ2-1; a possible D gene is TRBD1 (6 bases). Trimming cost V 7 bases and J 5 bases, with 21 bases left between them. This CDR3 is 16 amino acids long. Per the germline V gene, CDR1 is SGHTA and CDR2 is FQGNSA. CDR3 loop: CASTLGPLAGDNEQFF. DNA for the CDR3: TGTGCCAGCACCCTAGGGCCCCTCGCAGGGGACAATGAGCAGTTCTTC.

The sample holds a few counts of this clonotype. The chain uses TRBV27 and TRBJ2-2; unclear D gene. V dropped 4 bases and J dropped 4 bases, with 4 bases sitting between them. The CDR3 is made up of 12 amino acids. CDR1 and CDR2 (germline): MNHEY, SMNVEV (reference sequence). The CDR3 region has the DNA TGTGCCAGCAGTTCCGGCACCGGGGAGCTGTTTTTT. Its protein is CASSSGTGELFF.

CDR3: CASILTGGYEQYF. CDR3 DNA sequence: TGTGCCAGCATTCTAACAGGGGGCTACGAGCAGTACTTC. The chain is built from TRBV28 and TRBJ2-7; 8 nucleotides align to TRBD1. Germline assignment: CDR1 MDHEN and CDR2 SYDVKM. V shed 7 bases, J shed 3 bases, and the junction held 5 bases outside the gene matches. CDR3 length: 13 amino acids.

The chain uses TRBV29-1 and TRBJ1-2, with TRBD1 as a possible D gene (5 bases). Trimming cost V 3 bases and J 8 bases, with 13 bases left between them. Germline CDR1 is SQVTM and CDR2 is ANQGSEA. The CDR3 spans 12 residues. CDR3 DNA: TGCAGCGTTGACCACCAGGGACCCGGCTACACCTTC. This gives the protein CSVDHQGPGYTF.

This sequence joins TRBV6-2 or TRBV6-3 and TRBJ2-7, with D perhaps TRBD1 (5 bases). The CDR3 has 14 residues. V was trimmed by 3 bases and J by 2 bases, leaving 11 bases between them. CDR1 is MNHEY and CDR2 is SVGEGT in the germline V gene. The CDR3 reads CASSYPDSPYEQYF. The CDR3 DNA follows: TGTGCCAGCAGTTATCCCGACAGTCCCTACGAGCAGTACTTC.

The chain is built from TRBV9 and TRBJ1-1, with D possibly TRBD1 on 5 matching bases. The CDR3 contains 12 residues. Germline loops: CDR1 SGDLS, CDR2 YYNGEE. The V and J ends lost 3 bases and 3 bases respectively, with 6 bases between them. CDR3 sequence (DNA): TGTGCCAGCAGCGGAGGGGACACTGAAGCTTTCTTT. It specifies CASSGGDTEAFF.

CDR3 sequence reads: CASSTSGHEQFF. The CDR3 coding sequence is TGTGCCAGCAGTACCAGCGGTCATGAGCAGTTCTTC. The genes are TRBV12-3 or TRBV12-4 and TRBJ2-1; D may be TRBD2 (5 bases). V lost 5 bases, J lost 8 bases, and 10 bases lay in between. The CDR3 extends over 12 amino acids.

The V and J genes are TRBV2 and TRBJ1-2, with D hard to call. This CDR3 has 12 residues. The ends were cut back, 7 bases at V and 3 bases at J, with 9 bases in the middle. Per the germline V gene, CDR1 is SNHLY and CDR2 is FYNNEI. As DNA, the CDR3 is TGTGCCAGCACAACAAAGGACTATGGCTACACCTTC. Its protein product is CASTTKDYGYTF. Using reference TRBV2 and TRBJ1-2 for the parts outside the CDR3, the full variable domain is EPEVTQTPSHQVTQMGQEVILRCVPISNHLYFYWYRQILGQKVEFLVSFYNNEISEKSEIFDDQFSVERPDGSNFTLKIRSTKLEDSAMYFCASTTKDYGYTFGSGTRLTVV.

The rearrangement joins TRBV5-1 to TRBJ2-7, with 9 bases matching TRBD1. The CDR3 extends over 14 amino acids. Germline CDR1 SGHRS, CDR2 YFSETQ. J was trimmed by 5 bases and V by 5 bases; bases with no gene match: 8. For the CDR3, the DNA is TGCGCCAGCAGTCCGGGACAGGGTTTCCACGAGCAGTACTTC. The encoded protein is CASSPGQGFHEQYF. Together with reference TRBV5-1 and TRBJ2-7, the CDR3 gives the full variable domain: KAGVTQTPRYLIKTRGQQVTLSCSPISGHRSVSWYQQTPGQGLQFLFEYFSETQRNKGNFPGRFSGRQFSNSRSEMNVSTLELGDSALYLCASSPGQGFHEQYFGPGTRLTVT.

The rearrangement uses TRBV4-1 and TRBJ2-1, with D possibly being TRBD1 (6 bases). Looked up from germline, CDR1 is MGHRA and CDR2 is YSYEKL. With 3 bases removed from V and 5 bases from J, the gap between germline ends came to 8 bases. This CDR3 spans 13 amino acids. The CDR3 loop is CASSQRQDNEQFF. The CDR3 DNA is TGCGCCAGCAGCCAGAGACAGGACAATGAGCAGTTCTTC.

This sequence joins TRBV27 and TRBJ1-2, with D possibly matching TRBD1 (5 bases). V was shortened by 2 bases and J by 7 bases, with 11 bases between the two germline ends. The CDR3 sequence is 13 residues long. From germline, CDR1 is MNHEY and CDR2 SMNVEV (reference sequence). DNA of the CDR3: TGTGCCAGCAGTTTAGGGACTGGTACTGGCTACACCTTC. Its translation: CASSLGTGTGYTF.

The gene calls are TRBV5-1 and TRBJ2-1; possibly TRBD1 for D (6 bases). CDR1 is SGHRS, CDR2 YFSETQ, per germline. The CDR3 runs to 16 residues. V was trimmed by 1 base and J by 8 bases, leaving 19 bases between them. This chain's CDR3 is CASSLTGKGLRDEQFF. As DNA, the CDR3 is TGCGCCAGCAGCTTGACAGGGAAGGGTCTCAGGGATGAGCAGTTCTTC.

The chain carries TRBV19 and TRBJ2-7, with D uncertain. From germline, CDR1 is LNHDA and CDR2 SQIVND (reference sequence). CDR3 length: 13 amino acids. The V gene lost 2 bases and the J gene lost 6 bases, with 11 bases spanning the gap. CDR3 coding DNA: TGTGCCAGTAGTATATTGGACGAGACCGAGCAGTACTTC. Protein product: CASSILDETEQYF.

J is TRBJ1-5 and V is TRBV12-3 or TRBV12-4; 7 positions match TRBD1. V lost 5 bases, J lost 4 bases, and 8 bases stayed unmatched. CDR3 length equals 15 residues. CDR3 bases: TGTGCCAGCAGTGTACAGGGGTGGGAAAATCAGCCCCAGCATTTT. Amino acid sequence: CASSVQGWENQPQHF.

In this sample, this clonotype turned up once. V and J are TRBV7-9 and TRBJ2-7; D possibly corresponds to TRBD2 (5 bases). Germline V lookup: CDR1 SEHNR, CDR2 FQNEAQ (reference sequence). V was clipped by 5 bases and J by 6 bases, with 11 bases between them. This CDR3 region has 12 residues. Here the CDR3 reads CASSREGSEQYF. The DNA for the CDR3 is TGTGCCAGCAGCCGAGAGGGCTCCGAGCAGTACTTC.

This clonotype came up once. The chain carries TRBV3-1 and TRBJ2-3; TRBD2 matches at 16 bases. Trimming removed 0 bases from V and 1 base from J; junction bases left unmatched: 19. Germline V gene data show CDR1 as LGHDT and CDR2 as YNNKEL (reference sequence). This CDR3 spans 24 amino acids. The CDR3 DNA sequence: TGTGCCAGCAGCCAAGATCATCGAGGCTTCGGGACTAGCGGGAGGGCCTTGGGCACAGATACGCAGTATTTT. Translation gives CASSQDHRGFGTSGRALGTDTQYF.

This chain uses TRBV4-2 with TRBJ2-7, with D possibly matching TRBD1 (5 bases). The CDR3 runs to 15 residues. V lost 0 bases, J lost 4 bases, and 13 bases lay in between. Germline values: CDR1 LGHNA, CDR2 YNFKEQ. The DNA for the CDR3 is TGTGCCAGCAGCCAAGAGGCCGCTACAGGTTACGAGCAGTACTTC. This encodes CASSQEAATGYEQYF.